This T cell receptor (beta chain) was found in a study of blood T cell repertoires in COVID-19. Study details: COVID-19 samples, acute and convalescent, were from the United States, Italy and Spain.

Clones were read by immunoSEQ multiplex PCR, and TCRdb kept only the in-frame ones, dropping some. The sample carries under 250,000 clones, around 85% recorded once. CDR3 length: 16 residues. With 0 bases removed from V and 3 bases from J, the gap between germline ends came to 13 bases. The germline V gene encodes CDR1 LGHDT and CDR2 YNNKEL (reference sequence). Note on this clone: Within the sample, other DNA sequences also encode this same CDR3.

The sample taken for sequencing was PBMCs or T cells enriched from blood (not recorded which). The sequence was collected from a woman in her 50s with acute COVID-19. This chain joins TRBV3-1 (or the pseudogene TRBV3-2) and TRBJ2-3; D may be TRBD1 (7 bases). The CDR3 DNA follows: TGTGCCAGCAGCCAAGATCAGGGGGGCAGGACAGATACGCAGTATTTT. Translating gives CASSQDQGGRTDTQYF.